Listed here are 12 T cell receptor beta chains from one sample, sequenced in a study of blood T cell repertoires in COVID-19. The protocol was immunoSEQ multiplex PCR, while the TCRdb copy is restricted to in-frame clones and leaves out a portion. The sample includes 30,000 to 40,000 clones, 83% seen only once; the top ten take about 3.3%. What was sequenced was peripheral blood. The receptors shown here come from a man aged 50-60 years with acute or convalescent COVID-19.

The rearrangement joins TRBV11-2 to TRBJ1-6, with D unclear. This CDR3 has 16 residues. Germline V CDR1 and CDR2: SGHAT, FQNNGV. Trimming left V 0 bases short and J 8 bases short, with 14 bases between. The CDR3, as DNA: TGTGCCAGCAGCTTAGATCTCCTCTCCGTTTATTCACCCCTCCACTTT. Protein product: CASSLDLLSVYSPLHF.

The rearrangement links TRBV11-1 to TRBJ2-1, with 8 bases lining up with TRBD1. This CDR3 has 14 amino acids. Losses at the gene ends were 1 base for V and 9 bases for J; bases not matched to a gene: 5. The V gene's germline CDR1 is SGHAT and CDR2 FQDESV (reference sequence). CDR3 nucleotides: TGTGCCAGCAGCTTAGGGACAGGGTCTTTTGAGCAGTTCTTC. Protein sequence: CASSLGTGSFEQFF.

The chain links TRBV6-6 to TRBJ2-5, with TRBD2 matching 11 bases. V trimming: 5 bases; J trimming: 1 base; junction bases outside the gene matches: 6. Germline assignment: CDR1 MNHNY and CDR2 SVGAGI (reference sequence). This CDR3 comprises 16 residues. In nucleotides, the CDR3 is TGTGCCAGCAGTCTCACGGGACTAGCGGTCCAAGAGACCCAGTACTTC. It yields the protein CASSLTGLAVQETQYF.

The chain links TRBV5-4 to TRBJ1-2, with 9 bases lining up with TRBD1. The CDR3 has 15 residues. The V segment lost 0 bases and the J segment 8 bases; nucleotides outside the gene matches: 8. CDR1 and CDR2 from the germline V gene are SGHNT and YYREEE (reference sequence). For the CDR3, the DNA is TGTGCCAGCAGCTTGGAGGGACAGGGCGAGAAGGGCTACACCTTC. Its protein product is CASSLEGQGEKGYTF.

This clone was detected a few times. This chain uses TRBV28 with TRBJ2-6, with TRBD2 as a possible D gene (6 bases). V lost 7 bases and J 1 base, leaving 11 bases between the germline ends. Per germline, CDR1 MDHEN and CDR2 SYDVKM. The CDR3 runs 15 residues. CDR3 amino acids: CASTIGGSGANVLTF. The CDR3 DNA is TGTGCCAGCACCATTGGGGGGTCTGGGGCCAACGTCCTGACTTTC.

The J gene is TRBJ1-6, the V gene TRBV7-9; D is uncertain. CDR1 and CDR2 from the germline V gene are SEHNR and FQNEAQ (reference sequence). V shed 5 bases and J shed 8 bases, with 10 bases lying between them. The CDR3 consists of 13 residues. CDR3 in amino acids: CASSGGNYSPLHF. CDR3 in DNA: TGTGCCAGCAGCGGAGGGAATTATTCACCCCTCCACTTT.

V is TRBV7-9 and J is TRBJ2-3; D not certain. Germline V CDR1 and CDR2: SEHNR, FQNEAQ (reference sequence). The V gene lost 2 bases and the J gene lost 2 bases, with 11 bases spanning the gap. There are 15 residues in the CDR3. The CDR3 DNA reads as TGTGCCAGCAGCTTACGACAAACCTCCACAGATACGCAGTATTTT. Amino acid sequence: CASSLRQTSTDTQYF.

V gene TRBV7-3 combines with J gene TRBJ2-1, with D perhaps matching TRBD1 (5 bases). The CDR3 length is 15 residues. The V gene's germline CDR1 is SGHTA and CDR2 FQGTGA. V gave up 0 bases and J gave up 0 bases, with 6 bases separating them. The CDR3 region has the DNA TGTGCCAGCAGCTTAACGGGGCTCTCCTACAATGAGCAGTTCTTC. Translated: CASSLTGLSYNEQFF.

The chain carries TRBV6-6 and TRBJ1-1; maybe TRBD1 (6 bases). With 5 bases removed from V and 4 bases from J, the gap between germline ends came to 14 bases. The CDR3 extends over 14 amino acids. The V gene's germline CDR1 is MNHNY and CDR2 SVGAGI (reference sequence). Here the CDR3 DNA reads TGTGCCAGCAGTCCCCCGGGGGGCGGCACTGAAGCTTTCTTT. It translates to CASSPPGGGTEAFF.

This clone was detected a few times. The rearrangement links TRBV7-8 to TRBJ1-3, with D unresolved. This CDR3 spans 15 amino acids. Germline lookup yields CDR1 SGHVS and CDR2 FQNEAQ. The V gene lost 0 bases and the J gene lost 2 bases, with 8 bases spanning the gap. The CDR3 sequence: CASSLAFVAGNTIYF. Written as DNA, the CDR3 is TGTGCCAGCAGCTTAGCGTTCGTCGCTGGAAACACCATATATTTT.

The chain links TRBV28 to TRBJ1-5; D unresolved. V lost 1 base and J 4 bases, leaving 8 bases between the germline ends. Germline CDR1 MDHEN, CDR2 SYDVKM. The CDR3 length is 14 residues. The CDR3 bases are TGTGCCAGCAGTTTATTTCGAGGGAATCAGCCCCAGCATTTT. This codes for CASSLFRGNQPQHF. The variable domain in full, with the rest retrieved from reference TRBV28 and TRBJ1-5, is DVKVTQSSRYLVKRTGEKVFLECVQDMDHENMFWYRQDPGLGLRLIYFSYDVKMKEKGDIPEGYSVSREKKERFSLILESASTNQTSMYLCASSLFRGNQPQHFGDGTRLSIL.

The chain joins TRBV3-1 (or the pseudogene TRBV3-2) to TRBJ1-1, with D possibly matching TRBD1 (5 bases). With 4 bases removed from V and 6 bases from J, the gap between germline ends came to 18 bases. The CDR3 runs 15 residues. Germline V CDR1 and CDR2: LGHDT, YNNKEL (reference sequence). The CDR3 loop reads CASSPAPAGQPEAFF. For the CDR3, the DNA is TGTGCCAGCAGCCCTGCCCCGGCAGGGCAACCTGAAGCTTTCTTT.